Below are 22 T cell receptor beta chains sequenced from a single sample in a study of blood T cell repertoires in COVID-19. Measured with immunoSEQ multiplex PCR; TCRdb has only the in-frame clones, and not every one. The sample includes 200,000 to 250,000 clones, 81% seen only once; the top ten take around 10%. Material for sequencing was PBMCs or T cells enriched from blood (not recorded which). The receptors were sampled from a woman aged 50 to 60 with acute COVID-19.

The table lists this clone with a count of one. This chain links TRBV7-9 with TRBJ2-6, with D uncertain. V was pared by 5 bases and J by 4 bases, with 9 bases between. The CDR3 consists of 14 residues. Germline V gene lookup returns CDR1 SEHNR and CDR2 FQNEAQ (reference sequence). The CDR3 DNA reads as TGTGCCAGCAGCCACCAGACAGGGGCCAACGTCCTGACTTTC. Translated: CASSHQTGANVLTF.

A single count supports this clone. The chain has TRBV28 and TRBJ1-5; D is possibly TRBD1 (6 bases). V lost 4 bases, J lost 5 bases, and 12 bases lay in between. The length of the CDR3 is 14 residues. Germline lookup yields CDR1 MDHEN and CDR2 SYDVKM. CDR3 nucleotides: TGTGCCAGCAGTTCCTACAGGGACGATCAGCCCCAGCATTTT. This encodes CASSSYRDDQPQHF. The full variable domain, in which reference TRBV28 and TRBJ1-5 provide the parts outside the CDR3, is DVKVTQSSRYLVKRTGEKVFLECVQDMDHENMFWYRQDPGLGLRLIYFSYDVKMKEKGDIPEGYSVSREKKERFSLILESASTNQTSMYLCASSSYRDDQPQHFGDGTRLSIL.

The J gene is TRBJ2-1, the V gene TRBV14, with 11 bases matching TRBD2. CDR3 length: 17 amino acids. Per the germline V gene, CDR1 is SGHDN and CDR2 is FVKESK. The ends lost 0 bases at V and 4 bases at J; junction bases unmatched: 5. CDR3 DNA: TGTGCCAGCAGCCAAGATAAGACTAGCGGGGTGTACAATGAGCAGTTCTTC. It is translated as CASSQDKTSGVYNEQFF.

This clone appeared a single time. One end of the junction is discordant with germline, which a read error may explain. DNA for the CDR3: TGTGCCAGCAGTAACTCAAGGACAGGGGCCTACAATGAGCAGTTCTTC. Translated: CASSNSRTGAYNEQFF. The V call is TRBV6-6, the J call TRBJ2-1; 9 bases align to TRBD1. Germline V gene sequence: CDR1 MNHNY, CDR2 SVGAGI (reference sequence). This CDR3 comprises 16 residues.

This clone has just a few counts. DNA of the CDR3: TGCGCCAGCAGCTTGACTAGGGGGAGTTCCTACAATGAGCAGTTCTTC. This codes for CASSLTRGSSYNEQFF. This chain connects TRBV5-1 to TRBJ2-1; D may be TRBD1 (6 bases). The CDR3 is made up of 16 amino acids. V gave up 1 base and J gave up 1 base, with 12 bases separating them. Germline CDR1 and CDR2: SGHRS and YFSETQ.

The chain combines TRBV28 with TRBJ1-4; D is unclear. The V end was cut by 3 bases, the J end by 6 bases, with 11 bases between. CDR1 is MDHEN, CDR2 SYDVKM, per germline. There are 14 residues in the CDR3. CDR3 in DNA: TGTGCCAGCAGTTTTGTCCGTTCTTATGAAAAACTGTTTTTT. It specifies CASSFVRSYEKLFF.

J is TRBJ2-7 and V is TRBV28; D perhaps matches TRBD1 (6 bases). Per the germline V gene, CDR1 is MDHEN and CDR2 is SYDVKM. V shed 7 bases and J shed 3 bases, with 16 bases lying between them. The CDR3 extends over 14 amino acids. CDR3 sequence reads: CASNPGRGLYEQYF. The CDR3 nucleotides are TGTGCCAGCAACCCCGGCAGGGGTCTCTACGAGCAGTACTTC.

V and J are TRBV27 and TRBJ1-2; TRBD1 agrees at 7 bases. Germline assignment: CDR1 MNHEY and CDR2 SMNVEV (reference sequence). The CDR3 covers 15 residues. J gave up 7 bases and V 3 bases, and 11 bases lay outside the gene matches. CDR3 coding DNA: TGTGCCAGCAGTTTTAGGGCCCGACAGGGCGGTGGCTACACCTTC. It specifies CASSFRARQGGGYTF.

The rearrangement uses TRBV6-5 and TRBJ1-4; TRBD1 is a possible D gene (5 bases). Germline-derived CDR1 and CDR2 are MNHEY and SVGAGI. The CDR3 is made up of 13 amino acids. The germline V and J ends were trimmed by 7 bases and 7 bases, with 13 bases remaining between them. The CDR3: CASTRQLGEKLFF. CDR3 nucleotide sequence: TGTGCCAGCACCCGACAGTTGGGTGAAAAACTGTTTTTT.

The chain recombines TRBV7-3 with TRBJ2-7; D is possibly TRBD2 (7 bases). There are 12 residues in the CDR3. Germline loops: CDR1 SGHTA, CDR2 FQGTGA. V was pared by 9 bases and J by 2 bases, with 11 bases between. CDR3 loop: CASLGGPYEQYF. The CDR3, as DNA: TGTGCCAGTCTGGGGGGGCCCTACGAGCAGTACTTC. Full variable domain (rest looked up from reference TRBV7-3 and TRBJ2-7): GAGVSQTPSNKVTEKGKYVELRCDPISGHTALYWYRQSLGQGPEFLIYFQGTGAADDSGLPNDRFFAVRPEGSVSTLKIQRTERGDSAVYLCASLGGPYEQYFGPGTRLTVT.

This chain joins TRBV5-1 and TRBJ2-5, with TRBD2 matching 8 bases. The J segment lost 2 bases and the V segment lost 8 bases, leaving 8 bases of the junction unmatched. The germline V gene encodes CDR1 SGHRS and CDR2 YFSETQ. The CDR3 is made up of 14 amino acids. CDR3 in amino acids: CASFGGGQQETQYF. The CDR3 nucleotides read TGCGCCAGTTTTGGCGGGGGGCAACAAGAGACCCAGTACTTC.

The rearrangement joins TRBV30 to TRBJ2-1; the match to TRBD2 covers 12 bases. Trimming removed 5 bases from V and 11 bases from J; junction bases left unmatched: 10. CDR3 length: 14 residues. Germline V gene data show CDR1 as GTSNPN and CDR2 as SVGIG (reference sequence). The CDR3 reads CAWYQTSGRFKQFF. The CDR3 DNA reads as TGTGCCTGGTACCAAACTAGCGGGAGGTTTAAGCAGTTCTTC.

V usage is TRBV7-9 and J usage is TRBJ1-2, with a weak D call TRBD1 (5 bases). This CDR3 contains 17 residues. Germline CDR1 SEHNR, CDR2 FQNEAQ (reference sequence). With 1 base removed from V and 0 bases from J, the gap between germline ends came to 15 bases. The CDR3 nucleotides are TGTGCCAGCAGCTTAGACAGGTCTCTTCGTTCTAACTATGGCTACACCTTC. Its translation: CASSLDRSLRSNYGYTF.

The V gene is TRBV7-6, the J gene TRBJ2-5; no reliable D call. The CDR3 consists of 14 residues. The germline gives CDR1 SGHVS, CDR2 FNYEAQ. With 5 bases removed from V and 5 bases from J, the gap between germline ends came to 15 bases. The CDR3 loop reads CASSLNYSPETQYF. CDR3 DNA sequence: TGTGCCAGCAGCCTCAACTACTCTCCGGAGACCCAGTACTTC.

The V call is TRBV28, the J call TRBJ2-2; TRBD1 agrees at 9 bases. V lost 6 bases to trimming and J lost 5 bases; unmatched junction nucleotides: 1. CDR3 length: 13 residues. CDR1 and CDR2 from the germline V gene are MDHEN and SYDVKM. CDR3 DNA: TGTGCCAGCAGGGGACAGGGTACCGGGGAGCTGTTTTTT. This gives the protein CASRGQGTGELFF.

The chain couples TRBV30 to TRBJ1-4; unclear D gene. Trimming stripped 2 bases from V and 3 bases from J, with 13 bases between. CDR3 size: 15 residues. Germline V gene lookup returns CDR1 GTSNPN and CDR2 SVGIG (reference sequence). The CDR3 sequence is CAWSKSLNSNEKLFF. In DNA, the CDR3 is TGTGCCTGGAGTAAATCTCTCAACTCTAATGAAAAACTGTTTTTT.

The chain carries TRBV7-2 and TRBJ1-4; a possible D gene is TRBD1 (6 bases). Trimming took 5 bases from V and 8 from J, leaving 18 bases between them. Germline CDR1 SGHTA, CDR2 FQGNSA. This CDR3 region has 15 residues. The CDR3 coding sequence is TGTGCCAGCAGCACCCGAGGGGGTACCGGAGAAAAACTGTTTTTT. It encodes CASSTRGGTGEKLFF.

The chain combines TRBV12-5 with TRBJ2-5; D is perhaps TRBD2 (5 bases). Germline assignment: CDR1 LGHNT and CDR2 FRNRAP. The CDR3 has 13 residues. V lost 5 bases and J 2 bases, leaving 9 bases between the germline ends. The CDR3 spells CASGPTTQETQYF. CDR3 coding DNA: TGTGCTAGTGGTCCGACTACACAAGAGACCCAGTACTTC.

This chain connects TRBV6-5 to TRBJ2-7; 9 positions match TRBD1. The CDR3 totals 13 residues. J gave up 5 bases and V 6 bases, and 5 bases lay outside the gene matches. Per germline, CDR1 MNHEY and CDR2 SVGAGI. CDR3 coding DNA: TGTGCCAGCAGCCGGGACAGGGCCGACGAGCAGTACTTC. It encodes CASSRDRADEQYF.

This chain joins TRBV5-1 and TRBJ1-1; a possible D gene is TRBD1 (5 bases). Deletions cut 4 bases from V and 0 bases from J, with 7 bases between. The CDR3 extends over 13 amino acids. Germline V gene data show CDR1 as SGHRS and CDR2 as YFSETQ. For the CDR3, the DNA is TGCGCCAGCAGCGGGGGGATGAACACTGAAGCTTTCTTT. It yields the protein CASSGGMNTEAFF.

J is TRBJ2-5 and V is TRBV19; tentatively, D is TRBD1 (5 bases). Trimming pared 6 bases from V and 2 bases from J, leaving 10 bases between. Germline assignment: CDR1 LNHDA and CDR2 SQIVND (reference sequence). This CDR3 comprises 13 residues. The CDR3 region has the DNA TGTGCCAGTAGCTCTGCAGGGCAAGAGACCCAGTACTTC. Its protein product is CASSSAGQETQYF.

In this sample, this clone turned up a few times. The chain has TRBV3-1 (or the pseudogene TRBV3-2) and TRBJ2-7; 15 bases map to TRBD2. This CDR3 spans 16 amino acids. Germline values: CDR1 LGHDT, CDR2 YNNKEL (reference sequence). V gave up 8 bases and J gave up 7 bases; unmatched junction bases: 12. This CDR3 reads CASGRTSGRASGEQYF. The DNA for the CDR3 is TGTGCCAGCGGTCGGACTAGCGGGAGGGCCTCGGGTGAGCAGTACTTC.